The 19 T cell receptor beta chains below all came from one sample that was sequenced in a study of beta chain features in type 1 diabetes. Since all of the isolated RNA was reverse transcribed, expressed TCRB transcripts were what got sequenced. Here immunoSEQ multiplex PCR was the method, and the copy in TCRdb shows in-frame clones only, minus some. The sample gives 150,000 to 160,000 clones, approximately 12% of which show up once; roughly 1.9% is in the top ten. Sequencing was done on a sample of central memory CD4+ T cells from blood. The receptors derive from a man aged 18 to 30 in good health.

This clone was observed a few times. V gene TRBV11-1 combines with J gene TRBJ2-7; 12 bases are shared with TRBD1. V dropped 5 bases and J dropped 6; count of bases not matched to a gene: 5. This CDR3 is 14 amino acids long. Germline V gene data show CDR1 as SGHAT and CDR2 as FQDESV (reference sequence). The DNA of the CDR3 is TGTGCCAGCAGCCGTGGGGACAGGGGGCGCGAGCAGTACTTC. Translation gives CASSRGDRGREQYF.

This clone was seen a handful of times. V usage is TRBV14 and J usage is TRBJ1-1; D not certain. V lost 8 bases and J 6 bases, leaving 10 bases between the germline ends. In germline, CDR1 is SGHDN, CDR2 FVKESK. The CDR3 consists of 11 residues. The CDR3 region is CASGRGSEAFF. CDR3 sequence (DNA): TGTGCCAGCGGGAGAGGGTCTGAAGCTTTCTTT.

In its sample, this clone was seen a few times. This chain joins TRBV6-5 and TRBJ2-5; D is undetermined. CDR3 length: 14 residues. Germline V CDR1 and CDR2: MNHEY, SVGAGI. Trimming cost V 0 bases and J 4 bases, with 9 bases left between them. CDR3 nucleotides: TGTGCCAGCAGTTACTCGCCCCAACGAGAGACCCAGTACTTC. This sequence encodes CASSYSPQRETQYF.

This clone was seen a few times. CDR3 loop: CASSYGRRTMETQYF. DNA of the CDR3: TGTGCCAGCAGTTACGGCCGCAGGACTATGGAGACCCAGTACTTC. The chain recombines TRBV6-5 with TRBJ2-5, with a tentative D call TRBD2 (6 bases). V shed 2 bases and J shed 5 bases, with 15 bases lying between them. Germline V gene lookup returns CDR1 MNHEY and CDR2 SVGAGI. The CDR3 is 15 amino acids.

This clone was detected only a few times. The chain joins TRBV29-1 to TRBJ2-3, with D perhaps TRBD1 or TRBD2 (6 bases each). Trimming took off 6 bases at V and 0 bases at J, with 13 bases between the two ends. The CDR3 extends over 14 amino acids. Germline CDR1 is SQVTM and CDR2 is ANQGSEA. CDR3 in DNA: TGCAGCGTAGGGGGGAGTCGGAGCACAGATACGCAGTATTTT. The encoded protein is CSVGGSRSTDTQYF.

A few counts support this clone. The chain has TRBV15 and TRBJ2-3; no reliable D call. The CDR3 runs to 16 residues. Germline loops: CDR1 LNHNV, CDR2 YYDKDF (reference sequence). With 4 bases removed from V and 0 bases from J, the gap between germline ends came to 14 bases. As DNA, the CDR3 is TGTGCCACCAGCATGGGCCAGAGAGCTAGCACAGATACGCAGTATTTT. Its translation: CATSMGQRASTDTQYF. Full variable domain (missing parts from reference TRBV15 and TRBJ2-3): DAMVIQNPRYQVTQFGKPVTLSCSQTLNHNVMYWYQQKSSQAPKLLFHYYDKDFNNEADTPDNFQSRRPNTSFCFLDIRSPGLGDTAMYLCATSMGQRASTDTQYFGPGTRLTVL.

This clone was observed at least ten times. This chain uses TRBV4-2 with TRBJ2-1; TRBD2 might be the D (5 bases). This CDR3 has 15 amino acids. V was cut by 1 base and J by 2 bases, with 9 bases left in between. The germline gives CDR1 LGHNA, CDR2 YNFKEQ. The CDR3 bases are TGTGCCAGCAGCCAAGGCGGGCTCCCCTACAATGAGCAGTTCTTC. As protein: CASSQGGLPYNEQFF.

The chain carries TRBV9 and TRBJ2-1, with 8 bases that match TRBD2. The CDR3 is 13 residues long. J gave up 7 bases and V 2 bases, and 2 bases lay outside the gene matches. The V gene's germline CDR1 is SGDLS and CDR2 YYNGEE. CDR3 residues: CASSVQRENEQFF. Written as DNA, the CDR3 is TGTGCCAGCAGCGTCCAGCGGGAGAATGAGCAGTTCTTC.

This clone was seen more than once but under ten times. The chain combines TRBV10-3 with TRBJ2-5, with D perhaps matching TRBD1 or TRBD2 (6 bases each). From germline, CDR1 is ENHRY and CDR2 SYGVKD. V dropped 6 bases and J dropped 5 bases, with 22 bases sitting between them. The CDR3 has 16 residues. For the CDR3, the DNA is TGTGCCATCAGATCCCGCGGAGGGGGAGTCCAGGAGACCCAGTACTTC. Its translation is CAIRSRGGGVQETQYF.

This clone was counted only a few times. The chain carries TRBV10-3 and TRBJ2-3, with TRBD1 as a possible D gene (5 bases). Germline V gene lookup returns CDR1 ENHRY and CDR2 SYGVKD. The CDR3 has 15 residues. The V gene lost 0 bases and the J gene lost 6 bases, with 13 bases spanning the gap. In DNA form, the CDR3 reads TGTGCCATCAGTGAGTCGCGTCAGGGTCAGGATACGCAGTATTTT. Protein sequence: CAISESRQGQDTQYF.

This sequence joins TRBV7-9 and TRBJ1-6, with D possibly TRBD1 on 6 matching bases. Germline V gene sequence: CDR1 SEHNR, CDR2 FQNEAQ (reference sequence). Between the trimmed V and J ends, which lost 5 bases and 7 bases, there was a span of 15 bases. This CDR3 region has 15 residues. The CDR3 DNA reads TGTGCCAGCAGCCTCCAGGGGCAAGAAAATTCACCCCTCCACTTT. It yields the protein CASSLQGQENSPLHF.

The CDR3 nucleotides read TGCGCCAGCAGCTCGAGGGACTTCACCCGACCAGATACGCAGTATTTT. Encoded protein: CASSSRDFTRPDTQYF. The chain recombines TRBV5-1 with TRBJ2-3, with D possibly being TRBD2 (6 bases). Per the germline V gene, CDR1 is SGHRS and CDR2 is YFSETQ. V was cut by 3 bases and J by 4 bases, with 18 bases left in between. The CDR3 is 16 residues long.

The V and J genes are TRBV7-2 and TRBJ2-4, with TRBD1 matching over 7 bases. V dropped 6 bases and J dropped 0; count of bases not matched to a gene: 8. Per germline, CDR1 SGHTA and CDR2 FQGNSA. The CDR3 spans 16 residues. The CDR3 loop is CASSKRGGLAKNIQYF. In DNA, the CDR3 is TGTGCCAGCAGTAAGAGAGGGGGCCTAGCCAAAAACATTCAGTACTTC.

This clone was found a few times. The chain employs TRBV7-2 and TRBJ2-3, with D tentatively TRBD2 (5 bases). Germline values: CDR1 SGHTA, CDR2 FQGNSA. Between the trimmed V and J ends, which lost 8 bases and 5 bases, there was a span of 8 bases. This CDR3 is built from 11 residues. This chain's CDR3 is CASARGDTQYF. The CDR3 DNA is TGTGCCAGCGCTCGGGGAGATACGCAGTATTTT.

The V call is TRBV29-1, the J call TRBJ2-1; the D gene is possibly TRBD1 (7 bases). CDR1 and CDR2 (germline): SQVTM, ANQGSEA. The V end lost 4 bases, the J end lost 9 bases, and 31 bases lay between the germline ends. CDR3 length: 18 residues. In DNA, the CDR3 is TGCAGCGTTGTCCTAGGAGGGGGCGCAGGAGGAAGGAAAGGTGAGCAGTTCTTC. It translates to CSVVLGGGAGGRKGEQFF.

This clone was observed many times. The chain combines TRBV7-9 with TRBJ1-4; no firm D call. The CDR3 is 17 residues long. Trimming stripped 2 bases from V and 4 bases from J, with 17 bases between. Germline-derived CDR1 and CDR2 are SEHNR and FQNEAQ (reference sequence). The CDR3 protein is CASSLLKTGSFNEKLFF. CDR3 in DNA: TGTGCCAGCAGCTTACTAAAGACCGGGTCGTTTAATGAAAAACTGTTTTTT.

This clone was counted many times. The rearrangement uses TRBV5-6 and TRBJ2-5; no clear D gene. V lost 0 bases, J lost 1 base, and 10 bases lay in between. Germline CDR1 and CDR2: SGHDT and YYEEEE. This CDR3 has 15 amino acids. This chain's CDR3 is CASSLGGPFQETQYF. The DNA of the CDR3 is TGTGCCAGCAGCTTGGGCGGTCCTTTCCAAGAGACCCAGTACTTC.

This clone was seen a few times. J is TRBJ2-7 and V is TRBV19, with D perhaps assigned TRBD1 or TRBD2 (5 bases each). Germline CDR1 reads LNHDA; CDR2 reads SQIVND (reference sequence). Trimming removed 4 bases from V and 2 bases from J, with 21 bases in between. The CDR3 contains 17 residues. The CDR3, as DNA: TGTGCCAGTAGTACGGGCAAGGGAAGAGGGACGGCCTACGAGCAGTACTTC. Residues: CASSTGKGRGTAYEQYF.

The chain uses TRBV29-1 and TRBJ1-5; 7 bases are a match to TRBD1. With 7 bases clipped from V and 2 bases from J, the junction kept 8 bases outside the gene matches. The CDR3 sequence is 14 residues long. Per germline, CDR1 SQVTM and CDR2 ANQGSEA. In DNA, the CDR3 is TGCAGCGGCAAGGGGGCAGAGGGCAATCAGCCCCAGCATTTT. It translates to CSGKGAEGNQPQHF.